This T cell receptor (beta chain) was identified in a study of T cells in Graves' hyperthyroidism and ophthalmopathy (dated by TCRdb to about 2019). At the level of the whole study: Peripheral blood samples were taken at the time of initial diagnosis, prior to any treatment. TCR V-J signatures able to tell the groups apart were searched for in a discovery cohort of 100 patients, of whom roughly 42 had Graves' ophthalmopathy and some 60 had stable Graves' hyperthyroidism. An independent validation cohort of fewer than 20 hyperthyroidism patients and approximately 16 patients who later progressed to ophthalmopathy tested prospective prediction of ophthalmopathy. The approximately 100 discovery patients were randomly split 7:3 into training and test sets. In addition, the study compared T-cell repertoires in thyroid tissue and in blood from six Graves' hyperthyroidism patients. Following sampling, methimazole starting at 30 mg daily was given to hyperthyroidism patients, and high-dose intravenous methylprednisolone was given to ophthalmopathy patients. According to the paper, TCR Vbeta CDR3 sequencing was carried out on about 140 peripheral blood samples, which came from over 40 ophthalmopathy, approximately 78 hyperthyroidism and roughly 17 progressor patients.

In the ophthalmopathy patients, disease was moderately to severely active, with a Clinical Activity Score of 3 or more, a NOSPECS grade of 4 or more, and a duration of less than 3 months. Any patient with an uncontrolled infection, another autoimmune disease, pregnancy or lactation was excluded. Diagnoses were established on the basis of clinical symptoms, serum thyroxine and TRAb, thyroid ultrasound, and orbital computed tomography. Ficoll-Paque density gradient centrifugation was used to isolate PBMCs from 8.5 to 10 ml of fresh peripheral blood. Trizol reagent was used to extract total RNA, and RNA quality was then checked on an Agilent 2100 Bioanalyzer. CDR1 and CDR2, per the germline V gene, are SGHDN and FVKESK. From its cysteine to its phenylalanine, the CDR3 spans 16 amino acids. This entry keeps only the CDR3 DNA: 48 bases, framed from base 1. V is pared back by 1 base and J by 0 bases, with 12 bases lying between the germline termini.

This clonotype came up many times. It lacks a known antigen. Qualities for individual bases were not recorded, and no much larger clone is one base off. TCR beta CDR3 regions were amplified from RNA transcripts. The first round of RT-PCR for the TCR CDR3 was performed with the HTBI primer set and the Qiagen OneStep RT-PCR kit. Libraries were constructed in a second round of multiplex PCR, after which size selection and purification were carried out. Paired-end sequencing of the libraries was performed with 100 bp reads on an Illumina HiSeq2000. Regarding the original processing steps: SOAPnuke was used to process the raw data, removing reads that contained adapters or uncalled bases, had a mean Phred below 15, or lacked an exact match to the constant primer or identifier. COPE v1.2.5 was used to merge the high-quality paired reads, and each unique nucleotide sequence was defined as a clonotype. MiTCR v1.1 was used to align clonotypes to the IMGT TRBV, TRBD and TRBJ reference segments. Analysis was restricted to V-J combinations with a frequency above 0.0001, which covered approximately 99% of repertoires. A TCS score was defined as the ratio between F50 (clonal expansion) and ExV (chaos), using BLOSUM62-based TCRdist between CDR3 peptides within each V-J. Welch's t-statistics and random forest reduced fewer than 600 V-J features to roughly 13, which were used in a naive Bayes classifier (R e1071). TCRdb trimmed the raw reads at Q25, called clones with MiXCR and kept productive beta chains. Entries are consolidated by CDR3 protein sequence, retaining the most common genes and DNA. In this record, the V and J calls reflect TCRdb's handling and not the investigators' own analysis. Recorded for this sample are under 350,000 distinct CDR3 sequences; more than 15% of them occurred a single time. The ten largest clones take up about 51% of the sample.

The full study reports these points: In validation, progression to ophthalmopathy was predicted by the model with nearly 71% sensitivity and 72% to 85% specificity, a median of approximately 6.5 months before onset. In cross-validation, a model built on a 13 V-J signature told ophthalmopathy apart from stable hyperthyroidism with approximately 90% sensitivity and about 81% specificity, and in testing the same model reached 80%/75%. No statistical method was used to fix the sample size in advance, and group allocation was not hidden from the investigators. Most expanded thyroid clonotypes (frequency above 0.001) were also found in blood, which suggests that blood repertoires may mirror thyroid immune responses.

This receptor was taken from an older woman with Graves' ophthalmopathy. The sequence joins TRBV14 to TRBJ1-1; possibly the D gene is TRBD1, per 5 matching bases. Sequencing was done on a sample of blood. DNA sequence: TGTGCCAGCAGCCAAGGGATGGGGCTCCTGAACACTGAAGCTTTCTTT. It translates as CASSQGMGLLNTEAFF.